These 22 T cell receptor beta chains came from one sample sequenced in a study of blood T cell repertoires in COVID-19. Repertoires were generated with immunoSEQ multiplex PCR, while TCRdb's copy carries only in-frame clones and drops some. The data show about 350,000 clones, under 95% seen once. Sequences were obtained from peripheral blood. The receptors were sampled from a woman between 18 and 30 years old who had recovered from COVID-19.

The chain recombines TRBV6-2 or TRBV6-3 with TRBJ2-2, with D tentatively TRBD2 (5 bases). V was pared by 2 bases and J by 0 bases, with 7 bases between. The CDR3 spans 15 residues. Germline assignment: CDR1 MNHEY and CDR2 SVGEGT. The CDR3, as DNA: TGTGCCAGCAGTTACCGAGGGTCGAACACCGGGGAGCTGTTTTTT. It specifies CASSYRGSNTGELFF.

This chain uses TRBV7-2 with TRBJ1-6, with D hard to call. Deletions cut 1 base from V and 7 bases from J, with 11 bases between. The germline CDR1 and CDR2 sequences are SGHTA and FQGNSA. The CDR3 extends over 15 amino acids. The CDR3 nucleotides are TGTGCCAGCAGCTTAGACGCAGTCCTCAATTCACCCCTCCACTTT. Translation gives CASSLDAVLNSPLHF.

V gene TRBV6-4 combines with J gene TRBJ1-6; D uncertain. Germline V CDR1 and CDR2: MRHNA, SNTAGT. The CDR3 contains 15 residues. V lost 3 bases, J lost 5 bases, and 11 bases lay in between. The CDR3 reads CASSEGRQDNSPLHF. CDR3 coding DNA: TGTGCCAGCAGTGAAGGTCGGCAGGATAATTCACCCCTCCACTTT.

The chain combines TRBV11-3 with TRBJ1-1; 10 bases agree with TRBD1. Trimming at V came to 5 bases and at J to 3 bases, leaving 6 bases not matched to a gene. Germline V gene lookup returns CDR1 SGHNT and CDR2 YENEEA. The CDR3 length is 15 residues. CDR3 in DNA: TGTGCCAGCAGCGAAGGGACAGGGGTAGACACTGAAGCTTTCTTT. It codes for CASSEGTGVDTEAFF.

The chain has TRBV19 and TRBJ2-1, with TRBD2 matching 8 bases. V shed 0 bases and J 9 bases; nucleotides not matched to a gene: 7. This CDR3 is 15 amino acids long. Per germline, CDR1 LNHDA and CDR2 SQIVND (reference sequence). CDR3 nucleotide sequence: TGTGCCAGTAGTATAGAGACTAGCGAGATTTCTGAGCAGTTCTTC. Its translation: CASSIETSEISEQFF.

The gene calls are TRBV9 and TRBJ1-1; perhaps TRBD1 as D (5 bases). CDR1 and CDR2 from the germline V gene are SGDLS and YYNGEE. The CDR3 runs to 13 residues. Deletions cut 0 bases from V and 4 bases from J, with 7 bases between. CDR3 sequence reads: CASSVVTGTEAFF. The CDR3 DNA reads TGTGCCAGCAGCGTAGTAACAGGCACTGAAGCTTTCTTT.

The table lists this clone with a few counts. V is TRBV28 and J is TRBJ2-7; 7 bases align to TRBD2. This CDR3 is 15 amino acids long. Germline CDR1 and CDR2: MDHEN and SYDVKM. V lost 6 bases to trimming and J lost 6 bases; unmatched junction nucleotides: 14. The CDR3: CASREAAGVRGEQYV. The CDR3, as DNA: TGTGCCAGCAGGGAAGCGGCGGGGGTTCGGGGCGAGCAGTACGTC.

The rearrangement joins TRBV7-9 to TRBJ2-2, with 8 positions matching TRBD1. J gave up 8 bases and V 4 bases, and 12 bases lay outside the gene matches. The length of the CDR3 is 16 residues. Germline lookup yields CDR1 SEHNR and CDR2 FQNEAQ (reference sequence). DNA for the CDR3: TGTGCCAGCAGCTACCCAGGGGGCGCATCGAAAGGGGAGCTGTTTTTT. The encoded protein is CASSYPGGASKGELFF.

CDR3 loop: CSVRGSSNTIYF. CDR3 nucleotide sequence: TGCAGCGTTCGGGGTTCTAGTAACACCATATATTTT. The chain is built from TRBV29-1 and TRBJ1-3; D uncertain. The CDR3 totals 12 residues. From germline, CDR1 is SQVTM and CDR2 ANQGSEA. V gave up 5 bases and J gave up 7 bases, with 12 bases separating them.

CDR3 coding DNA: TGTGCCACCAGTGATATCCAACGGGACACCACAGATACGCAGTATTTT. This translates into CATSDIQRDTTDTQYF. The J gene is TRBJ2-3, the V gene TRBV24-1; D may be TRBD1 (6 bases). The CDR3 totals 16 residues. V shed 3 bases and J shed 2 bases, with 14 bases lying between them. The germline V gene encodes CDR1 KGHDR and CDR2 SFDVKD.

Written as DNA, the CDR3 is TGCGCCAGCAGCACCGGGACAGACTATAATTCACCCCTCCACTTT. It codes for CASSTGTDYNSPLHF. The chain uses TRBV5-1 and TRBJ1-6; 7 bases map to TRBD1. In germline, CDR1 is SGHRS, CDR2 YFSETQ. Trimming removed 4 bases from V and 3 bases from J; junction bases left unmatched: 4. The CDR3 consists of 15 residues.

The rearrangement links TRBV6-1 to TRBJ1-1; TRBD1 is a possible D gene (6 bases). Germline CDR1 reads MNHNS; CDR2 reads SASEGT. This CDR3 contains 14 residues. V dropped 1 base and J dropped 8 bases, with 14 bases sitting between them. The DNA of the CDR3 is TGTGCCAGCAGTGAAGACTGGGGACACGGAGAAGCTTTCTTT. Translated: CASSEDWGHGEAFF.

The J gene is TRBJ2-1, the V gene TRBV19, with D perhaps matching TRBD2 (6 bases). V was trimmed by 3 bases and J by 4 bases, leaving 13 bases between them. The germline CDR1 and CDR2 sequences are LNHDA and SQIVND (reference sequence). The CDR3 contains 15 residues. CDR3 in DNA: TGTGCCAGTAGTATCGCGGGGAGCGTGTACAATGAGCAGTTCTTC. As protein: CASSIAGSVYNEQFF.

The chain uses TRBV29-1 and TRBJ1-2, with TRBD1 matching over 9 bases. Trimming cost V 6 bases and J 4 bases; bases outside gene matches: 9. Germline CDR1 and CDR2: SQVTM and ANQGSEA. This CDR3 spans 14 amino acids. The CDR3 is CSVVPGQGIYGYTF. The CDR3 DNA reads TGCAGCGTCGTACCGGGACAGGGAATCTATGGCTACACCTTC.

J is TRBJ2-2 and V is TRBV29-1; D is ambiguous. The CDR3 contains 12 residues. CDR1 and CDR2 (germline): SQVTM, ANQGSEA. Trimming removed 7 bases from V and 2 bases from J, with 8 bases in between. CDR3 amino acids: CSAAGNTGELFF. The CDR3 region has the DNA TGCAGCGCCGCCGGTAACACCGGGGAGCTGTTTTTT.

V and J are TRBV5-5 and TRBJ1-2; the D gene is possibly TRBD1 (5 bases). The V end was cut by 6 bases, the J end by 0 bases, with 18 bases between. Per the germline V gene, CDR1 is SGHKS and CDR2 is YYEKEE (reference sequence). The CDR3 covers 16 residues. The CDR3 bases are TGTGCCAGCACCAATGAGCGGGGCGTAACTAACTATGGCTACACCTTC. As protein: CASTNERGVTNYGYTF. Full variable domain (remainder filled in from reference TRBV5-5 and TRBJ1-2): DAGVTQSPTHLIKTRGQQVTLRCSPISGHKSVSWYQQVLGQGPQFIFQYYEKEERGRGNFPDRFSARQFPNYSSELNVNALLLGDSALYLCASTNERGVTNYGYTFGSGTRLTVV.

V and J are TRBV3-1 (or the pseudogene TRBV3-2) and TRBJ1-6, with 7 bases matching TRBD1. V trimming: 5 bases; J trimming: 8 bases; junction bases outside the gene matches: 6. Germline V gives CDR1 LGHDT, CDR2 YNNKEL (reference sequence). The CDR3 is 14 amino acids. The CDR3 DNA reads TGTGCCAGCAGCGGTAGGGACAGCTATTCACCCCTCCACTTT. This sequence encodes CASSGRDSYSPLHF.

The rearrangement uses TRBV5-6 and TRBJ1-2; 10 positions agree with TRBD1. The CDR3 has 14 residues. Germline CDR1 and CDR2: SGHDT and YYEEEE. V gave up 3 bases and J gave up 6 bases; unmatched junction bases: 5. The CDR3 is CASSYATGGDGYTF. The DNA for the CDR3 is TGTGCCAGCAGCTACGCGACAGGGGGCGATGGCTACACCTTC.

This chain links TRBV10-3 with TRBJ2-1, with 10 nucleotides matching TRBD2. The CDR3 runs to 16 residues. J gave up 4 bases and V 2 bases, and 5 bases lay outside the gene matches. Germline V gene lookup returns CDR1 ENHRY and CDR2 SYGVKD. The CDR3, as DNA: TGTGCCATCAGTGAGGTATGGACTAGCGGATACAATGAGCAGTTCTTC. Translated, it gives CAISEVWTSGYNEQFF.

The chain uses TRBV5-1 and TRBJ2-3, with a weak D call TRBD1 (5 bases). Deletions cut 0 bases from V and 1 base from J, with 9 bases between. Per germline, CDR1 SGHRS and CDR2 YFSETQ. This CDR3 spans 15 amino acids. The CDR3 DNA follows: TGCGCCAGCAGCTTGGACGGCAGGGGCACAGATACGCAGTATTTT. Its translation is CASSLDGRGTDTQYF.

This CDR3 is CASSRAGLETQYF. The CDR3 coding sequence is TGTGCCAGCAGCCGCGCGGGTCTAGAGACCCAGTACTTC. V is TRBV14 and J is TRBJ2-5; possible D gene TRBD2, 5 bases. This CDR3 comprises 13 residues. V lost 4 bases to trimming and J lost 4 bases, with 10 bases between them. Germline V CDR1 and CDR2: SGHDN, FVKESK.

The CDR3 loop reads CASSLTSGSFHNEQFF. The CDR3 bases are TGTGCCAGCAGCCTGACTAGCGGGAGTTTTCACAATGAGCAGTTCTTC. V and J are TRBV11-2 and TRBJ2-1, with 12 positions matching TRBD2. Germline loops: CDR1 SGHAT, CDR2 FQNNGV. The CDR3 contains 16 residues. The J segment lost 5 bases and the V segment lost 5 bases, leaving 7 bases of the junction unmatched.